The subject of this entry is one TCR beta chain. The same CDR3 can be traced to other DNA sequences in this sample. This sample was taken from a study of blood T cell repertoires in COVID-19. Whole-study context: Collection of acute and convalescent COVID-19 samples took place in the United States, Italy and Spain. The cDNA or gDNA used as material had been derived from T cells, B-cell-depleted T cells, or PBMCs.

Germline V lookup: CDR1 SQVTM, CDR2 ANQGSEA. The CDR3 contains 12 residues. Trimming removed 6 bases from V and 2 bases from J; junction bases left unmatched: 3. Seattle participants joined during active infection and were tracked over time. TCRdb's copy holds only in-frame clones and misses some; the assay was immunoSEQ multiplex PCR. This table has 330,000 or so clones, about 92% appearing once. Sample: peripheral blood. The gene calls are TRBV29-1 and TRBJ1-1, with TRBD1 matching 7 bases. This clonotype was sampled from a woman aged 55-70 years with COVID-19, enrolled during active disease. The chain's CDR3 is CSVRQGNTEAFF. CDR3 nucleotides: TGCAGCGTCCGACAGGGTAACACTGAAGCTTTCTTT.